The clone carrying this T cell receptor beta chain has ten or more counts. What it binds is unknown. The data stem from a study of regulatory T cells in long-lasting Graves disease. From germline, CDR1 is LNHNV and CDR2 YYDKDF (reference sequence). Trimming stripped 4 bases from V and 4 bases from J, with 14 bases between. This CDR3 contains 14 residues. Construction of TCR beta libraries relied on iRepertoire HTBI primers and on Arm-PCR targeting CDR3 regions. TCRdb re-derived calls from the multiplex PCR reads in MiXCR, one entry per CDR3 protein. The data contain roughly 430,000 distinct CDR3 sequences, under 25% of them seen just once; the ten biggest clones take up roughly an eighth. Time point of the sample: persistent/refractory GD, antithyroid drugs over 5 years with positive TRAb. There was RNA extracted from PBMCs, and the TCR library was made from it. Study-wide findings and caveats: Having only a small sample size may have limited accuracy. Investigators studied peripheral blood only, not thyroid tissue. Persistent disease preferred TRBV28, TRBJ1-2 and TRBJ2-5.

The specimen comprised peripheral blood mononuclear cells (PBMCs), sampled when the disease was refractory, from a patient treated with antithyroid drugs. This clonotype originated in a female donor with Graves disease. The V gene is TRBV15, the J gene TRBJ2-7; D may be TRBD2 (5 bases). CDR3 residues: CATSNGESGYEQYF. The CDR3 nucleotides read TGTGCCACCAGCAACGGGGAAAGCGGTTACGAGCAGTACTTC.